This T cell receptor (beta chain) originates from a study of molecular identifiers for immune sequencing clone quantification. The CDR3 is 12 residues long. Germline CDR1 reads SNHLY; CDR2 reads FYNNEI. V lost 7 bases and J lost 0, with 7 bases in between. This clonotype ranks as medium-sized. Using its own MiXCR run on the PCR reads, TCRdb lists one record per CDR3 protein. The sample includes about 10,000 distinct CDR3 sequences, 20% to 25% seen only once; the top ten take approximately 1.5%. Sequences were obtained from naive CD8+ T cells from blood, with Jurkat cell RNA spiked in. Stated subset: FACS-sorted CD8+CD4-CCR7+CD45RA+ naive T cells. The TCR originated in a human donor in good health. Some libraries in this study had Jurkat cell RNA spiked in. The chain joins TRBV2 to TRBJ2-7; no reliable D call. As DNA, the CDR3 is TGTGCCAGCATTTACAGCTCCTACGAGCAGTACTTC. It codes for CASIYSSYEQYF. Full variable domain (missing parts from reference TRBV2 and TRBJ2-7): EPEVTQTPSHQVTQMGQEVILRCVPISNHLYFYWYRQILGQKVEFLVSFYNNEISEKSEIFDDQFSVERPDGSNFTLKIRSTKLEDSAMYFCASIYSSYEQYFGPGTRLTVT.